The 10 T cell receptor beta chains presented below share a single source sample, sequenced in a study of vaccination and CD4 T cells after COVID-19 (dated by TCRdb to 2022 to 2024). Reading the label with the study, this specimen's treatment or condition is: 10-day PBMC culture with coronavirus spike peptide pools or control peptides (ViraFEST assay). The method was PCR. Sequencing relied on an Illumina iSeq 100. At the Johns Hopkins FTIC core, DNA from the cultured CD4+ T cells underwent TCR sequencing with the Oncomine TCR Beta short-read assay. TCRdb cleaned the public reads at Q25 with fastp, built clones with MiXCR and kept in-frame beta chains. Rows with a matching CDR3 protein are joined into one entry that keeps the most common DNA and genes. For this sample there are over 14,000 distinct CDR3 sequences; around 30% appear just once. Around 19% of the sample is held by the ten biggest clonotypes.

Their recognized antigens are unknown. Sequences were derived from CD4+ T cells from blood, cultured in vitro, sampled before SARS-CoV-2 vaccination. The receptors were sampled from a human donor who received a COVID-19 vaccine.

The genes are TRBV9 and TRBJ1-5; TRBD1 agrees at 9 bases. V was clipped by 0 bases and J by 4 bases; unmatched bases: 11. Germline V gene data show CDR1 as SGDLS and CDR2 as YYNGEE. The CDR3 consists of 18 residues. The CDR3 sequence is CASSVVSDDRGANQPQHF. In DNA form, the CDR3 reads TGTGCCAGCAGCGTAGTTTCCGACGACAGGGGGGCGAATCAGCCCCAGCATTTT.

This clonotype was recorded a few times. The chain combines TRBV27 with TRBJ1-1; no definite D call. The CDR3 contains 14 residues. V lost 0 bases, J lost 6 bases, and 11 bases lay in between. CDR1 MNHEY and CDR2 SMNVEV come from the germline V gene (reference sequence). The chain's CDR3 is CASSLSRWSAEAFF. In DNA, the CDR3 is TGTGCCAGCAGTTTATCTAGGTGGAGTGCTGAAGCTTTCTTT.

The count of this clonotype is one. V and J are TRBV5-1 and TRBJ1-1; D remains unclear. From germline, CDR1 is SGHRS and CDR2 YFSETQ. This CDR3 has 14 residues. The V end was cut by 0 bases, the J end by 5 bases, with 11 bases between. CDR3 in DNA: TGCGCCAGCAGCTTGGTCCGGGGAGGTACTGAAGCTTTCTTT. As protein: CASSLVRGGTEAFF. Variable domain in full (rest from reference TRBV5-1 and TRBJ1-1): KAGVTQTPRYLIKTRGQQVTLSCSPISGHRSVSWYQQTPGQGLQFLFEYFSETQRNKGNFPGRFSGRQFSNSRSEMNVSTLELGDSALYLCASSLVRGGTEAFFGQGTRLTVV.

This clonotype came up a few times. V is TRBV2 and J is TRBJ2-3, with D tentatively TRBD1 (6 bases). This CDR3 has 14 residues. From germline, CDR1 is SNHLY and CDR2 FYNNEI. The V end lost 7 bases, the J end lost 3 bases, and 14 bases lay between the germline ends. CDR3 sequence: CASMNRVGTDTQYF. The CDR3 bases are TGTGCCAGCATGAACAGGGTTGGTACAGATACGCAGTATTTT.

The chain carries TRBV30 and TRBJ1-1; D is undetermined. Trimming stripped 2 bases from V and 1 base from J, with 20 bases between. The CDR3 has 17 amino acids. Per germline, CDR1 GTSNPN and CDR2 SVGIG (reference sequence). DNA of the CDR3: TGTGCCTGGAGTTGGGGAGGGAGAGCCGGTAAGAACACTGAAGCTTTCTTT. Protein: CAWSWGGRAGKNTEAFF.

This clonotype appeared a few times. This sequence joins TRBV15 and TRBJ1-3, with 9 bases fitting TRBD1. The CDR3 has 16 amino acids. The germline CDR1 and CDR2 sequences are LNHNV and YYDKDF (reference sequence). Trimming at V came to 2 bases and at J to 4 bases, leaving 6 bases not matched to a gene. The CDR3 here is CATSRQGQGAGNTIYF. Here the CDR3 DNA reads TGTGCCACCAGCAGACAGGGACAGGGAGCGGGAAACACCATATATTTT.

In this sample, this clonotype turned up a few times. The chain uses TRBV6-1 and TRBJ2-3; unclear D gene. Germline CDR1 reads MNHNS; CDR2 reads SASEGT. The CDR3 totals 14 residues. V was shortened by 3 bases and J by 3 bases, with 10 bases between the two germline ends. CDR3 coding DNA: TGTGCCAGCAGTGATGGCCGGAAAACAGATACGCAGTATTTT. Its protein product is CASSDGRKTDTQYF.

This sequence joins TRBV5-1 and TRBJ1-2, with 8 bases fitting TRBD1. The CDR3 loop spans 15 amino acids. CDR1 and CDR2 (germline): SGHRS, YFSETQ. V shed 0 bases, J shed 4 bases, and the junction held 5 bases outside the gene matches. In nucleotides, the CDR3 is TGCGCCAGCAGCTTGGCGACAGGGGAAGGCTATGGCTACACCTTC. Translated, it gives CASSLATGEGYGYTF.

The chain recombines TRBV12-3 or TRBV12-4 with TRBJ2-5; D tentatively fits TRBD1 or TRBD2 (5 bases each). Deletions cut 0 bases from V and 5 bases from J, with 10 bases between. The CDR3 has 14 amino acids. The CDR3 nucleotides read TGTGCCAGCAGTTTAGCGCTGGGGACCGAGACCCAGTACTTC. This gives the protein CASSLALGTETQYF.

The chain carries TRBV10-3 and TRBJ1-1; maybe TRBD1 (6 bases). In germline, CDR1 is ENHRY, CDR2 SYGVKD. The CDR3 has 14 residues. The V and J ends lost 8 bases and 1 base respectively, with 14 bases between them. CDR3 coding DNA: TGTGCCATCCACTCCGGGACAAGGAACACTGAAGCTTTCTTT. Translated, it gives CAIHSGTRNTEAFF.